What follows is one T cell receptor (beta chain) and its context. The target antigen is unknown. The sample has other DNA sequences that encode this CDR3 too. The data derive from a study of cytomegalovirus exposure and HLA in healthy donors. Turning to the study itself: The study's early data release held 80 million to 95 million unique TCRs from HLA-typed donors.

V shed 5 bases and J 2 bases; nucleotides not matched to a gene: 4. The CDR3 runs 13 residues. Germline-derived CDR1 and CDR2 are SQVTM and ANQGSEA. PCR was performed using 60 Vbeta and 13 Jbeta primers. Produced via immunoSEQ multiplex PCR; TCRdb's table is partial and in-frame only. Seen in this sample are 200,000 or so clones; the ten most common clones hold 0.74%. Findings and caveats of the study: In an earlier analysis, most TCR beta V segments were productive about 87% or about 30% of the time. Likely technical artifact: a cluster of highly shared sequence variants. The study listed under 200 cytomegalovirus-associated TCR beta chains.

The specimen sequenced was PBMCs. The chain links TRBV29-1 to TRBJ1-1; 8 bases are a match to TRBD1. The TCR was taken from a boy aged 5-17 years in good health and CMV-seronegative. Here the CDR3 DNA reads TGCAGCGTTAGGACAGGGAGAAACACTGAAGCTTTCTTT. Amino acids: CSVRTGRNTEAFF.